This TCR beta chain was profiled in a study of coeliac disease. Looking at the study overall: Without high-resolution HLA typing, biased TRBV7-2 usage was examined as a proof of principle. Overall study findings and caveats: Few TRB amino acid sequences were shared between samples; most were unique.

Remarks on this clone: Antigen unknown.

Measured with immunoSEQ multiplex PCR; TCRdb has only the in-frame clones, and not every one. This sample yields about 1,200 clones, of which about 69% are seen a single time; around 30% belongs to the top ten. Germline V lookup: CDR1 SQVTM, CDR2 ANQGSEA. The CDR3 sequence is 14 residues long. Trimming cost V 6 bases and J 5 bases; bases outside gene matches: 7. This chain connects TRBV29-1 to TRBJ2-2, with TRBD1 matching over 9 bases. Material for sequencing was lamina propria lymphocytes from the gut. This receptor was taken from a woman between 40 and 50 years old with celiac disease on a gluten-free diet, and with hypertension. CDR3 sequence reads: CSVKQGASTGELFF. Written as DNA, the CDR3 is TGCAGCGTAAAACAGGGGGCCTCGACCGGGGAGCTGTTTTTT.